This T cell receptor (beta chain) was documented in a study of response to subunit inactivated influenza vaccine. Broader study findings: The study's authors posited that every seasonal influenza vaccination enlists few new T cells.

TCRdb fed the RT-PCR reads into MiXCR, producing one record per CDR3 protein. The sample includes more than 400,000 distinct CDR3 sequences, under 8.5% of them seen just once. V lost 4 bases to trimming and J lost 3 bases, with 10 bases between them. The CDR3 spans 14 residues. Per germline, CDR1 MNHEY and CDR2 SVGAGI. About this clonotype itself: What it binds is not known.

The material sequenced was PBMCs from blood, taken 23 months after vaccination. This receptor was obtained from a man aged 50 to 69 who received an inactivated influenza vaccine. The chain carries TRBV6-5 and TRBJ2-1; D gene uncertain. The CDR3 here is CASSSQPDYNEQFF. CDR3 coding DNA: TGTGCCAGCAGTTCCCAACCGGACTACAATGAGCAGTTCTTC.